This record looks at one TCR beta chain sequence and its context. Its antigen is as yet unknown. There are 14 residues in the CDR3. The germline V and J ends were trimmed by 0 bases and 0 bases, with 6 bases remaining between them. Germline lookup yields CDR1 SGDLS and CDR2 YYNGEE. Repertoires were generated with immunoSEQ multiplex PCR, while TCRdb's copy carries only in-frame clones and drops some. Of some 180,000 clones in the sample, 85% to 95% were seen once. This specimen belongs to a study of T cell responses to AZD1222 COVID-19 vaccine. Overall study context: Doses given second, at about 4 or about 12 weeks, were pooled. Study outcomes and limitations: White British donors predominated, females outnumbered males, and clonal diversity was possibly underestimated.

The source was peripheral blood, collected on day 0 of AZD1222 vaccination. The rearrangement joins TRBV9 to TRBJ1-2; D not resolved. This receptor was identified in an adult in good health. This CDR3 reads CASSVDPANYGYTF. Here the CDR3 DNA reads TGTGCCAGCAGCGTAGACCCAGCTAACTATGGCTACACCTTC.